Below, 5 T cell receptor beta chains from the same sample are listed, as sequenced in a study of blood T cell repertoires in COVID-19. Sequenced by immunoSEQ multiplex PCR; TCRdb stores in-frame clones only, minus some. The repertoire consists of about 480,000 clones, with 87% occurring once and the leading ten covering 1.5% to 2%. The sample was PBMCs or T cells enriched from blood (not recorded which). The receptors derive from a young woman with acute COVID-19.

V and J are TRBV2 and TRBJ2-1; the match to TRBD1 covers 9 bases. The CDR3 is 14 amino acids. J gave up 7 bases and V 5 bases, and 6 bases lay outside the gene matches. Germline CDR1 SNHLY, CDR2 FYNNEI. The chain's CDR3 is CASSSGTGSNEQFF. DNA of the CDR3: TGTGCCAGCAGTTCCGGGACAGGGAGTAATGAGCAGTTCTTC.

The chain recombines TRBV25-1 with TRBJ1-6; TRBD1 agrees at 7 bases. V lost 6 bases, J lost 7 bases, and 15 bases stayed unmatched. This CDR3 is built from 17 residues. In germline, CDR1 is MGHDK, CDR2 SYGVNS. This chain's CDR3 is CASSEAIGTERNSPLHF. CDR3 nucleotide sequence: TGTGCCAGCAGCGAAGCGATCGGGACAGAGCGAAATTCACCCCTCCACTTT.

The V gene is TRBV7-8, the J gene TRBJ1-5, with 11 bases lining up with TRBD1. Germline lookup yields CDR1 SGHVS and CDR2 FQNEAQ. The CDR3 has 15 residues. Trimming took 3 bases from V and 8 from J; bases not matched to a gene: 6. The CDR3 region has the DNA TGTGCCAGCAGCTTTGCCGGGACAGGGGGAAAGCCCCAGCATTTT. Encoded protein: CASSFAGTGGKPQHF.

The chain is built from TRBV27 and TRBJ2-7; possibly TRBD1 for D (6 bases). Germline CDR1 and CDR2: MNHEY and SMNVEV (reference sequence). V lost 5 bases, J lost 6 bases, and 23 bases lay in between. This CDR3 contains 16 residues. The CDR3 sequence is CASSPRSYPQGREQYF. The CDR3 nucleotides read TGTGCCAGCAGTCCTCGGTCATACCCACAGGGCCGCGAGCAGTACTTC.

The chain couples TRBV28 to TRBJ2-2; 13 bases are a match to TRBD2. Looked up from germline, CDR1 is MDHEN and CDR2 is SYDVKM. The trim removed 4 bases at V and 1 base at J, leaving 9 bases unmatched. The CDR3 has 19 amino acids. The CDR3 is CASSSRTSGSIWNTGELFF. The DNA for the CDR3 is TGTGCCAGCAGTTCCAGGACTAGCGGGAGCATATGGAACACCGGGGAGCTGTTTTTT.